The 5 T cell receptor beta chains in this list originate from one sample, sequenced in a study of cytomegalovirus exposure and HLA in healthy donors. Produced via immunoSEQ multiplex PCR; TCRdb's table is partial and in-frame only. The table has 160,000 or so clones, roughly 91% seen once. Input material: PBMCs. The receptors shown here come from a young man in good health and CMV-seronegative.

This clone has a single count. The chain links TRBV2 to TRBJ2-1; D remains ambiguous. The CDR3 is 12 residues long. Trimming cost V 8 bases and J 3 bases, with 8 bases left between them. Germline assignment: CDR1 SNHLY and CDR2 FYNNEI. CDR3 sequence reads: CASAANYNEQFF. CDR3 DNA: TGTGCCAGCGCTGCGAACTACAATGAGCAGTTCTTC. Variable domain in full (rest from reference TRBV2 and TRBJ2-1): EPEVTQTPSHQVTQMGQEVILRCVPISNHLYFYWYRQILGQKVEFLVSFYNNEISEKSEIFDDQFSVERPDGSNFTLKIRSTKLEDSAMYFCASAANYNEQFFGPGTRLTVL.

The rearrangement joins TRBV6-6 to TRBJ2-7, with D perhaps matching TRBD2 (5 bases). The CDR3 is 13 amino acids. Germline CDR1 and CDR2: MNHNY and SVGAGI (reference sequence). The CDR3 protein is CASRYEGSLEQYV. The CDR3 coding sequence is TGTGCCAGCCGTTATGAGGGCTCCCTCGAGCAGTACGTC.

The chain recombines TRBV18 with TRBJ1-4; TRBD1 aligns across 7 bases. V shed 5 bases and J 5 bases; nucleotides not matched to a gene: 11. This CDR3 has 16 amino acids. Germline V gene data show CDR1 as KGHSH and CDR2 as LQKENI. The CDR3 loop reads CASSSTAGQLNEKLFF. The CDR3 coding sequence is TGTGCCAGCTCATCCACCGCGGGACAGCTAAATGAAAAACTGTTTTTT.

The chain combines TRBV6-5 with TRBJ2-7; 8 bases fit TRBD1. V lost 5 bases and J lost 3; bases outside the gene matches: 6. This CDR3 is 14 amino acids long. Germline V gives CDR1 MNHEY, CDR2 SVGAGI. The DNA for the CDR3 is TGTGCCAGCAGTCTGGGACAGGAGAACTACGAGCAGTACTTC. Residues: CASSLGQENYEQYF.

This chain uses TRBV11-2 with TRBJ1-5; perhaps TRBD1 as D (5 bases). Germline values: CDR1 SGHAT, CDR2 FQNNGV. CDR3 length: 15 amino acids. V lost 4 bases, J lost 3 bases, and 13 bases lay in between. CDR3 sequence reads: CASSSGQAPNQPQHF. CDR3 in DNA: TGTGCCAGCAGCTCAGGGCAGGCCCCCAATCAGCCCCAGCATTTT.